This T cell receptor (beta chain) stems from a study of identical twins. Findings and limits, study-wide: For out-of-frame alpha sequences shared by twins, low generation probability was in excess.

In TCRdb, the 5' RACE reads were re-called with MiXCR into one record per CDR3 protein. The sample lists 200,000 to 300,000 distinct CDR3 sequences; under 12% were seen once. The CDR3 runs 16 residues. Trimming shortened V by 0 bases and J by 2 bases, and 12 bases separated the two germline ends. CDR1 and CDR2 from the germline V gene are LGHNA and YNFKEQ. This clonotype appeared many times. What it binds is not known. The sample consisted of memory T cells sorted from blood. V gene TRBV4-2 combines with J gene TRBJ2-3; perhaps TRBD2 as D (6 bases). The TCR sequence derives from a man in his fifties or sixties in good health. CDR3 loop: CASSQDVTRDTDTQYF. The CDR3 coding sequence is TGTGCCAGCAGCCAAGATGTGACGCGGGACACAGATACGCAGTATTTT.